There are a few counts of the clone carrying this TCR delta chain. What it binds is not known. This entry is derived from a study of Vδ1+ human thymocytes. Overall study results and limits: Many TRG clonotypes were shared between donors; TRD repertoires were essentially private. In the thymus, TRG and TRD repertoires looked highly polyclonal with Gaussian CDR3 lengths.

Germline lookup yields CDR1 TSWWSYY and CDR2 QGS. Trimming at V came to 0 bases and at J to 8 bases, leaving 23 bases not matched to a gene. CDR3 length equals 20 residues. The template was reverse-transcribed extracted RNA. Multiplex PCR used pooled V-gene forward primers and a constant-region reverse primer to amplify CDR3s. TCRdb used CATT to re-call clones from the multiplex PCR reads. The sample lists more than 50,000 delta-chain clones, 15% to 20% occurring once. The chain combines TRDV1 with TRDJ1; 8 bases match TRDD3. This clonotype originated in a boy under three years old who had congenital heart surgery. The sample comprised Vdelta1+ gamma-delta thymocytes from the thymus. Subset given: FACS-sorted CD3+ TCRalphabeta- TCRVdelta1+ TCRVdelta2- thymocytes. The CDR3 spells CALGELALGPMGDLVGKLIF. As DNA, the CDR3 is TGTGCTCTTGGGGAACTTGCGTTAGGGCCCATGGGGGATCTGGTCGGCAAACTCATCTTT.